This T cell receptor (beta chain) was sequenced for a study of vaccination effects on CD4 cells after COVID-19. Across the whole study: Either the mRNA-1273 or the BNT162b2 vaccine was given to participants as two doses.

Using immunoSEQ multiplex PCR, the repertoire was profiled, and TCRdb retains in-frame clones only, with some absent. Seen here are some 20,000 clones, approximately 63% observed once, and the top ten hold about 16%. Antigen-specific CD4+ T cells were first expanded with viral peptide pools by the ViraFEST assay and only then sequenced. Following 10 days of culture, CD4+ T cells were isolated. Vaccine recipients had no previous SARS-CoV-2 infection; their nucleocapsid antibodies were negative. The authors exchanged half the medium for IL-2 medium on days 3 and 7. V was clipped by 7 bases and J by 5 bases, with 18 bases between them. CDR3 size: 15 residues. CDR1 and CDR2 (germline): SNHLY, FYNNEI. Regarding this clone: Its antigen is still unknown.

The sample in question was CD4+ T cells from PBMCs cultured with HCoV-229E spike peptides, obtained before COVID-19 vaccination. The rearrangement joins TRBV2 to TRBJ1-5; no clear D gene. This sequence was found in a human donor who received a COVID-19 vaccine. The CDR3 protein is CASTETSNGDQPQHF. DNA for the CDR3: TGTGCCAGCACTGAGACGTCGAATGGGGATCAGCCCCAGCATTTT.